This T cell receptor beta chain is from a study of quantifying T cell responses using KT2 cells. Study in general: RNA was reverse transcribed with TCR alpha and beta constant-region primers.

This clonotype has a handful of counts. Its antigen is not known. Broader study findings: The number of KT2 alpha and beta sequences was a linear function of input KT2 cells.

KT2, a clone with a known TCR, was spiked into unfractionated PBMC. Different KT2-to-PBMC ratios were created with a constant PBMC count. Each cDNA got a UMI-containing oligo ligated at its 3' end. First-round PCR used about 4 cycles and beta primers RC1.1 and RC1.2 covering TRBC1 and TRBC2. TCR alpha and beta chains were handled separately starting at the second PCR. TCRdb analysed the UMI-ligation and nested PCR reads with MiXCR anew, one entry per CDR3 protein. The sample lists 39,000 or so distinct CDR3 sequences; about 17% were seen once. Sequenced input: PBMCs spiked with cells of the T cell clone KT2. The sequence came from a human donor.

CDR3 DNA: TGTGCCAGCAGCGTAGGGGGGGGAAGCACAGATACGCAGTATTTT. Protein product: CASSVGGGSTDTQYF. This chain connects TRBV9 to TRBJ2-3; 7 positions match TRBD2. The ends lost 0 bases at V and 0 bases at J; junction bases unmatched: 1. Germline CDR1 reads SGDLS; CDR2 reads YYNGEE. CDR3 length: 15 amino acids.